One and the same sample provided the 10 T cell receptor beta chains below, sequenced in a study of blood T cell repertoires in COVID-19. Generated by immunoSEQ multiplex PCR, the TCRdb table keeps only in-frame clones and is missing some. The sample records fewer than 30,000 clones, around 82% being singletons. The sequenced sample was peripheral blood. The receptors originated from a man between 70 and 80 years old with active COVID-19.

The chain recombines TRBV5-4 with TRBJ1-2; 7 nucleotides agree with TRBD1. Trimming took 4 bases from V and 2 from J; bases not matched to a gene: 2. CDR3 length equals 13 residues. Germline CDR1 reads SGHNT; CDR2 reads YYREEE (reference sequence). Here the CDR3 reads CASSLDRNYGYTF. The CDR3 nucleotides are TGTGCCAGCAGCCTGGACAGGAACTATGGCTACACCTTC.

The V and J genes are TRBV5-1 and TRBJ1-4; the D is unclear. The CDR3 covers 14 residues. The V end lost 5 bases, the J end lost 4 bases, and 12 bases lay between the germline ends. Looked up from germline, CDR1 is SGHRS and CDR2 is YFSETQ. The CDR3 sequence is CASRNGQINEKLFF. CDR3 sequence (DNA): TGCGCCAGCAGAAATGGGCAGATTAATGAAAAACTGTTTTTT.

The chain links TRBV7-2 to TRBJ2-1, with 10 bases aligning to TRBD2. CDR1 and CDR2 (germline): SGHTA, FQGNSA. V lost 2 bases and J lost 6; bases outside the gene matches: 4. The CDR3 extends over 15 amino acids. The CDR3 sequence: CASSLKRGGPNEQFF. DNA of the CDR3: TGTGCCAGCAGCTTAAAGCGGGGGGGACCCAATGAGCAGTTCTTC.

In its sample, this clone was seen once. This chain connects TRBV4-1 to TRBJ2-5, with 12 positions matching TRBD2. There are 17 residues in the CDR3. Germline-derived CDR1 and CDR2 are MGHRA and YSYEKL. Trimming removed 0 bases from V and 3 bases from J; junction bases left unmatched: 5. CDR3 nucleotides: TGCGCCAGCAGCCAAGATGGGAGGACTAGCGGGGAAGAGACCCAGTACTTC. This encodes CASSQDGRTSGEETQYF.

The J gene is TRBJ1-3, the V gene TRBV7-8; D possibly corresponds to TRBD1 (5 bases). V lost 2 bases to trimming and J lost 2 bases, with 10 bases between them. Looked up from germline, CDR1 is SGHVS and CDR2 is FQNEAQ. This CDR3 is built from 15 residues. The CDR3 DNA follows: TGTGCCAGCAGCTTAATCCAGGGCACTGGAAACACCATATATTTT. This translates into CASSLIQGTGNTIYF.

V usage is TRBV4-1 and J usage is TRBJ2-7, with D tentatively TRBD1 (6 bases). Germline V CDR1 and CDR2: MGHRA, YSYEKL. This CDR3 is built from 16 residues. The V end lost 0 bases, the J end lost 5 bases, and 17 bases lay between the germline ends. CDR3 sequence (DNA): TGCGCCAGCAGCCAAGATCCCCCCCACAGGGCGGACGAGCAGTACTTC. It codes for CASSQDPPHRADEQYF.

This clone was counted between two and nine times. The chain employs TRBV6-6 and TRBJ1-1, with TRBD1 matching over 7 bases. V was clipped by 7 bases and J by 9 bases; unmatched bases: 5. Germline V gene sequence: CDR1 MNHNY, CDR2 SVGAGI (reference sequence). The CDR3 is made up of 11 amino acids. The CDR3 is CASTYRGQAFF. As DNA, the CDR3 is TGTGCCAGCACCTACAGGGGACAAGCTTTCTTT.

J is TRBJ2-5 and V is TRBV28, with TRBD2 identical over 11 bases. CDR3 length equals 14 residues. Germline V gene data show CDR1 as MDHEN and CDR2 as SYDVKM. Trimming removed 6 bases from V and 3 bases from J; junction bases left unmatched: 3. Here the CDR3 DNA reads TGTGCCAGCAGCCGGGGACTAGCGGAAGAGACCCAGTACTTC. Protein: CASSRGLAEETQYF.

This chain joins TRBV7-6 and TRBJ2-5; 8 nucleotides line up with TRBD2. V lost 8 bases, J lost 4 bases, and 0 bases stayed unmatched. The CDR3 is made up of 11 amino acids. CDR1 is SGHVS and CDR2 is FNYEAQ in the germline V gene. The chain's CDR3 is CASGTRETQYF. The CDR3 DNA reads as TGTGCCAGCGGGACTAGAGAGACCCAGTACTTC. Complete variable domain (other parts from reference TRBV7-6 and TRBJ2-5): GAGVSQSPRYKVTKRGQDVALRCDPISGHVSLYWYRQALGQGPEFLTYFNYEAQQDKSGLPNDRFSAERPEGSISTLTIQRTEQRDSAMYRCASGTRETQYFGPGTRLLVL.

The chain recombines TRBV19 with TRBJ1-4; 9 bases fit TRBD1. The CDR3 has 15 amino acids. The V gene end was trimmed by 4 bases and the J gene end by 5 bases; junction bases not matched to a gene: 5. CDR1 and CDR2 (germline): LNHDA, SQIVND (reference sequence). The CDR3 loop is CASSNAGTGNEKLFF. In nucleotides, the CDR3 is TGTGCCAGTAGTAACGCCGGGACAGGGAATGAAAAACTGTTTTTT.